These T cell receptor beta chains were read from a single sample in a study of T cell repertoires in cytomegalovirus infection. One entry per CDR3 protein, called by TCRdb with MiXCR from the reads. The sample lists some 940,000 distinct CDR3 sequences, approximately 31% occurring once. Which antigens these TCRs recognize remains unknown. Sequencing used cultured CD8+ T cells from PBMCs, obtained from culture after CMV antigen stimulation. These receptors were obtained from a human donor in good health (CMV status not recorded). Some clones in this sample may be carry-over from other donors' samples. CDR3s include the opening cysteine and the closing phenylalanine or tryptophan. Each record gives: CDR3 DNA, CDR3 protein, clone size, D gene, V gene, J gene. D genes are given only for firm matches. Where a row states a size, it is once, few, many or the class of an expanded clone; other rows omit it.

CDR3 DNA: TGTGCCAGTAGTTTGGATCAGAACTATGGCTACACCTTC
CDR3 protein: CASSLDQNYGYTF
clone size: few
D gene: NA
V gene: TRBV19
J gene: TRBJ1-2

CDR3 DNA: TGTGCCAGCAGCTTAACCCTAGCTCTCACCGGGGAGCTGTTTTTT
CDR3 protein: CASSLTLALTGELFF
clone size: many
D gene: NA
V gene: TRBV7-2
J gene: TRBJ2-2

CDR3 DNA: TGTGCCGACGAAGGAGATACGCAGTATTTT
CDR3 protein: CADEGDTQYF
clone size: NA
D gene: NA
V gene: TRBV12-3/TRBV12-4
J gene: TRBJ2-3

CDR3 DNA: TGTGCCAGCAGCTCGGTCGGACAGGGTCTTAGCGACGGGGAGCTGTTTTTT
CDR3 protein: CASSSVGQGLSDGELFF
clone size: NA
D gene: TRBD1
V gene: TRBV12-3/TRBV12-4
J gene: TRBJ2-2

CDR3 DNA: TGTGCCAGCAGTGATTTGCGGGGGGTGGGTGAGCAGTTCTTC
CDR3 protein: CASSDLRGVGEQFF
clone size: many
D gene: TRBD2
V gene: TRBV6-1
J gene: TRBJ2-1

CDR3 DNA: TGTGCCAGCAGCACCCTAGGGTTGGTGAACACTGAAGCTTTCTTT
CDR3 protein: CASSTLGLVNTEAFF
clone size: few
D gene: NA
V gene: TRBV6-5
J gene: TRBJ1-1

CDR3 DNA: TGTGCCAGCAGTCAGCTTGAAAAACTGTTTTTT
CDR3 protein: CASSQLEKLFF
clone size: few
D gene: NA
V gene: TRBV12-3/TRBV12-4
J gene: TRBJ1-4

CDR3 DNA: TGTGCCAGCAGCGTAGAAGCAGGGGGCGCGGGGACTGAAGCTTTCTTT
CDR3 protein: CASSVEAGGAGTEAFF
clone size: few
D gene: TRBD1
V gene: TRBV9
J gene: TRBJ1-1

CDR3 DNA: TGTGCCAGCAGTTTCGGGAGCACCCTAGCCAAAAACATTCAGTACTTC
CDR3 protein: CASSFGSTLAKNIQYF
clone size: NA
D gene: NA
V gene: TRBV12-3/TRBV12-4
J gene: TRBJ2-4

CDR3 DNA: TGTGCCAGCAGCTTAGGGGACAGGCAAGAGACCCAGTACTTC
CDR3 protein: CASSLGDRQETQYF
clone size: many
D gene: TRBD1
V gene: TRBV7-8
J gene: TRBJ2-5

CDR3 DNA: TGCGCCAGCAGCTTCTCCGTGGGGGTCCAAGAGACCCAGTACTTC
CDR3 protein: CASSFSVGVQETQYF
clone size: few
D gene: NA
V gene: TRBV4-1
J gene: TRBJ2-5

CDR3 DNA: TGTGCCAGCAGTTTTGCGGTTATAATCCAAGAGACCCAGTACTTC
CDR3 protein: CASSFAVIIQETQYF
clone size: many
D gene: NA
V gene: TRBV12-3/TRBV12-4
J gene: TRBJ2-5

CDR3 DNA: TGTGTCAGTCAACAGGGCCACTCCTACAATGAGCAGTTCTTC
CDR3 protein: CVSQQGHSYNEQFF
clone size: NA
D gene: NA
V gene: TRBV6-2/TRBV6-3
J gene: TRBJ2-1

CDR3 DNA: TGTGCCAGCAGCTTGTGGTGGTCTTCTTGGAATTCACCCCTCCACTTT
CDR3 protein: CASSLWWSSWNSPLHF
clone size: few
D gene: NA
V gene: TRBV5-6
J gene: TRBJ1-6

CDR3 DNA: TGTGCCAGCAAGGGACAGGGGATCGGGAGCAATCAGCCCCAGCATTTT
CDR3 protein: CASKGQGIGSNQPQHF
clone size: many
D gene: TRBD1
V gene: TRBV6-1
J gene: TRBJ1-5

CDR3 DNA: TGTGCCAGCAGCCTGTGGACTAGCGGGGACTTCGGGGAGCTGTTTTTT
CDR3 protein: CASSLWTSGDFGELFF
clone size: few
D gene: TRBD2
V gene: TRBV6-5
J gene: TRBJ2-2

CDR3 DNA: TGTGCCAGCAGACAGGGGGCCACAGATACGCAGTATTTT
CDR3 protein: CASRQGATDTQYF
clone size: few
D gene: TRBD1
V gene: TRBV7-9
J gene: TRBJ2-3

CDR3 DNA: TGTGCCAGCCGACCCGGGACAGGGGCCTATGGCTACACCTTC
CDR3 protein: CASRPGTGAYGYTF
clone size: NA
D gene: TRBD1
V gene: TRBV6-5
J gene: TRBJ1-2

CDR3 DNA: TGCGCCAGCAGCCCCGGCAGAAACACAGATACGCAGTATTTT
CDR3 protein: CASSPGRNTDTQYF
clone size: NA
D gene: NA
V gene: TRBV4-1
J gene: TRBJ2-3

CDR3 DNA: TGTGCCAGCAGCCCAGGGTTCGCCTATGGCTACACCTTC
CDR3 protein: CASSPGFAYGYTF
clone size: once
D gene: NA
V gene: TRBV5-5
J gene: TRBJ1-2

CDR3 DNA: TGTGCCAGCAGCGACGACATGAACACTGAAGCTTTCTTT
CDR3 protein: CASSDDMNTEAFF
clone size: NA
D gene: NA
V gene: TRBV28
J gene: TRBJ1-1

CDR3 DNA: TGTGCCAGCTCCCTGCTAGCGACAAGCACAGATACGCAGTATTTT
CDR3 protein: CASSLLATSTDTQYF
clone size: few
D gene: NA
V gene: TRBV6-5
J gene: TRBJ2-3

CDR3 DNA: TGTGCCACCAGCAGAGGGGGGGAGACAGGGAAGTACAATGAGCAGTTCTTC
CDR3 protein: CATSRGGETGKYNEQFF
clone size: few
D gene: NA
V gene: TRBV15
J gene: TRBJ2-1

CDR3 DNA: TGTGCCAGGGAACCCGGCGAGGCTGAAGCTTTCTTT
CDR3 protein: CAREPGEAEAFF
clone size: few
D gene: NA
V gene: TRBV6-6
J gene: TRBJ1-1

CDR3 DNA: TGTGCCAGCAGTGAATTAACGGGGCGCGGAGAGACCCAGTACTTC
CDR3 protein: CASSELTGRGETQYF
clone size: few
D gene: NA
V gene: TRBV6-1
J gene: TRBJ2-5

CDR3 DNA: TGTGCCAGCTCACTTGACCACCGATACAATGAGCAGTTCTTC
CDR3 protein: CASSLDHRYNEQFF
clone size: NA
D gene: NA
V gene: TRBV18
J gene: TRBJ2-1

CDR3 DNA: TGTGCCAGCAGCGCCGGGACTAGAGGTTACGAGCAGTACTTC
CDR3 protein: CASSAGTRGYEQYF
clone size: many
D gene: TRBD2
V gene: TRBV6-4
J gene: TRBJ2-7

CDR3 DNA: TGTGCCACCAGCTTGGACAGGGGAGAATACGAGCAGTACTTC
CDR3 protein: CATSLDRGEYEQYF
clone size: many
D gene: TRBD1
V gene: TRBV15
J gene: TRBJ2-7

CDR3 DNA: TGTGCCAGCAGTCTAGGGCAAGGAGAAAATCAGCCCCAGCATTTT
CDR3 protein: CASSLGQGENQPQHF
clone size: many
D gene: NA
V gene: TRBV7-6
J gene: TRBJ1-5

CDR3 DNA: TGTGCCAGCAGCCAAGCTCGGACTAGCGGGGGGCGTGTGCAGTATTTT
CDR3 protein: CASSQARTSGGRVQYF
clone size: NA
D gene: TRBD2
V gene: TRBV4-2
J gene: TRBJ2-3

CDR3 DNA: TGTGCCAGCAGCCACGGGACAGGGGCATACACCATATATTTT
CDR3 protein: CASSHGTGAYTIYF
clone size: NA
D gene: TRBD1
V gene: TRBV5-6
J gene: TRBJ1-3

CDR3 DNA: TGTGCCAGCAGGGCGGACAGTCACGAGCAGTTCTTC
CDR3 protein: CASRADSHEQFF
clone size: many
D gene: NA
V gene: TRBV7-9
J gene: TRBJ2-1

CDR3 DNA: TGTGCCAGCAGCTTACGGAAGGGGACCTCCTCTAGGGAGCAGATCTTC
CDR3 protein: CASSLRKGTSSREQIF
clone size: NA
D gene: NA
V gene: TRBV7-2
J gene: TRBJ2-1

CDR3 DNA: TGCGCCAGCAGCCAAGGGGTAGCGGGTCCCCGGGGGAATGAGCAGTTCTTC
CDR3 protein: CASSQGVAGPRGNEQFF
clone size: NA
D gene: TRBD2
V gene: TRBV4-3
J gene: TRBJ2-1

CDR3 DNA: TGTGCCAGCACCCGGGGGTTCGAGCAGTACTTC
CDR3 protein: CASTRGFEQYF
clone size: NA
D gene: NA
V gene: TRBV12-3/TRBV12-4
J gene: TRBJ2-7

CDR3 DNA: TGTGCCAGCAGCCTAACTAGCGGGAACAATGAGCAGTTCTTC
CDR3 protein: CASSLTSGNNEQFF
clone size: many
D gene: TRBD2
V gene: TRBV7-9
J gene: TRBJ2-1

CDR3 DNA: TGTGCCAGTAGTATGCTGGGTCTCGACGGGTACAATGAGCAGTTCTTC
CDR3 protein: CASSMLGLDGYNEQFF
clone size: NA
D gene: NA
V gene: TRBV19
J gene: TRBJ2-1

CDR3 DNA: TGCAGCGTTCGGACCCACTCCTACGAGCAGTACTTC
CDR3 protein: CSVRTHSYEQYF
clone size: many
D gene: NA
V gene: TRBV29-1
J gene: TRBJ2-7

CDR3 DNA: TGTGCCAGCAGCCTGGCCGGGTCAAACGTCTACAATGAGCAGTTCTTC
CDR3 protein: CASSLAGSNVYNEQFF
clone size: many
D gene: NA
V gene: TRBV11-2
J gene: TRBJ2-1

CDR3 DNA: TGTGCCAGCAGCTCGGGGACTAGCAATTTTCAAGAGACCCAGTACTTC
CDR3 protein: CASSSGTSNFQETQYF
clone size: NA
D gene: TRBD2
V gene: TRBV27
J gene: TRBJ2-5

CDR3 DNA: TGTGCCAGCACGCGGACAGGGATCTACAATGAGCAGTTCTTC
CDR3 protein: CASTRTGIYNEQFF
clone size: NA
D gene: TRBD1
V gene: TRBV6-5
J gene: TRBJ2-1

CDR3 DNA: TGTGCCAGCAGTTTAAGCCCAGAGGAAGATACGCAGTATTTT
CDR3 protein: CASSLSPEEDTQYF
clone size: many
D gene: NA
V gene: TRBV12-3/TRBV12-4
J gene: TRBJ2-3

CDR3 DNA: TGCGCCAGCAGCCAAGACTCGGTTGTTAGCCAAGAGACCCAGTACTTC
CDR3 protein: CASSQDSVVSQETQYF
clone size: NA
D gene: NA
V gene: TRBV4-3
J gene: TRBJ2-5

CDR3 DNA: TGTGCCAGCAGCCCGCAACACGGTGAGCAGTTCTTC
CDR3 protein: CASSPQHGEQFF
clone size: NA
D gene: NA
V gene: TRBV9
J gene: TRBJ2-1

CDR3 DNA: TGTGCCAGCAGTTCCACCGGGACAGGGTACTACGAGCAGTACTTC
CDR3 protein: CASSSTGTGYYEQYF
clone size: few
D gene: TRBD1
V gene: TRBV12-3/TRBV12-4
J gene: TRBJ2-7

CDR3 DNA: TGCAGTGTTTCGGGGGGAAGGGCTTTCTTT
CDR3 protein: CSVSGGRAFF
clone size: NA
D gene: NA
V gene: TRBV20-1
J gene: TRBJ1-1

CDR3 DNA: TGTGCCAGTAGTATCAAATTAAGCTCCTACAATGAGCAGTTCTTC
CDR3 protein: CASSIKLSSYNEQFF
clone size: few
D gene: NA
V gene: TRBV19
J gene: TRBJ2-1

CDR3 DNA: TGTGCCAGCAGCTCCCCCGGGACAGGGTACCACGAGCAGTACTTC
CDR3 protein: CASSSPGTGYHEQYF
clone size: many
D gene: TRBD1
V gene: TRBV11-3
J gene: TRBJ2-7

CDR3 DNA: TGTGCCAGCAGTTTAACAGGGGCCCAATCCTACGAGCAGTACTTC
CDR3 protein: CASSLTGAQSYEQYF
clone size: NA
D gene: TRBD1
V gene: TRBV27
J gene: TRBJ2-7

CDR3 DNA: TGTGCCAGCAGCTATAACGGGAACTTCAATGAGCAGTTCTTC
CDR3 protein: CASSYNGNFNEQFF
clone size: NA
D gene: NA
V gene: TRBV11-1
J gene: TRBJ2-1

CDR3 DNA: TGTGCCAGCAGGCTAGCGGGGGGCCAAGAGACCCAGTACTTC
CDR3 protein: CASRLAGGQETQYF
clone size: many
D gene: TRBD2
V gene: TRBV7-2
J gene: TRBJ2-5

CDR3 DNA: TGTGCCAGCAGCGACCCGGGACTCCCAAATGAGCAGTTCTTC
CDR3 protein: CASSDPGLPNEQFF
clone size: few
D gene: NA
V gene: TRBV7-9
J gene: TRBJ2-1

CDR3 DNA: TGTGTCAGTAGTATCGGGACAGCCAAAGAAGCTTTCTTT
CDR3 protein: CVSSIGTAKEAFF
clone size: once
D gene: TRBD1
V gene: TRBV19
J gene: TRBJ1-1